These 28 T cell receptor beta chains came from one sample sequenced in a study of immune evolution from preneoplasia to lung adenocarcinoma. The table came from immunoSEQ multiplex PCR; TCRdb's copy has only in-frame clones and leaves some out. The table includes approximately 4,100 clones, 75% to 85% detected once. Sequences were obtained from FFPE invasive lung adenocarcinoma tissue. These TCRs come from a person between 70 and 80 years old with invasive lung adenocarcinoma. Some clones in this sample may be carry-over from other donors' samples.

The chain carries TRBV6-6 and TRBJ2-1; 9 bases line up with TRBD1. Per the germline V gene, CDR1 is MNHNY and CDR2 is SVGAGI (reference sequence). The V segment lost 5 bases and the J segment 3 bases; nucleotides outside the gene matches: 8. The CDR3 spans 16 residues. Here the CDR3 DNA reads TGTGCCAGCAGTCCACCGACAGGGGGACTCTACAATGAGCAGTTCTTC. It yields the protein CASSPPTGGLYNEQFF.

V and J are TRBV29-1 and TRBJ1-1; D uncertain. Trimming cost V 7 bases and J 8 bases, with 17 bases left between them. Per germline, CDR1 SQVTM and CDR2 ANQGSEA. The CDR3 consists of 12 residues. CDR3 bases: TGCAGCGCCCGTGCTGGGGTAAGGGAAGCTTTCTTT. It specifies CSARAGVREAFF.

The chain has TRBV7-9 and TRBJ2-7; TRBD2 matches at 9 bases. Trimming cost V 5 bases and J 4 bases; bases outside gene matches: 9. The CDR3 totals 15 residues. Germline V lookup: CDR1 SEHNR, CDR2 FQNEAQ (reference sequence). The CDR3 region is CASSLQAGGEYEQYF. CDR3 nucleotides: TGTGCCAGCAGCCTCCAAGCGGGAGGAGAGTACGAGCAGTACTTC.

The rearrangement uses TRBV6-5 and TRBJ1-2; weak D call: TRBD1 (5 bases). Germline-derived CDR1 and CDR2 are MNHEY and SVGAGI. V lost 2 bases to trimming and J lost 6 bases, with 13 bases between them. The CDR3 contains 14 residues. Here the CDR3 DNA reads TGTGCCAGCAGTTACGGGACCCCCCGGGATGGCTACACCTTC. This gives the protein CASSYGTPRDGYTF.

This chain joins TRBV5-1 and TRBJ2-1, with 14 bases that match TRBD2. V gave up 0 bases and J gave up 8 bases; unmatched junction bases: 4. Germline values: CDR1 SGHRS, CDR2 YFSETQ. The CDR3 covers 16 residues. This CDR3 reads CASSLGTSGRTYEQFF. The CDR3 DNA reads TGCGCCAGCAGCTTGGGGACTAGCGGGAGGACCTATGAGCAGTTCTTC.

There are a few counts of this clone. The CDR3 sequence is CSVGGNEQFF. CDR3 DNA sequence: TGCAGCGTTGGGGGCAATGAGCAGTTCTTC. This sequence joins TRBV29-1 and TRBJ2-1; no reliable D call. Between the trimmed V and J ends, which lost 4 bases and 6 bases, there was a span of 4 bases. The CDR3 sequence is 10 residues long. The germline gives CDR1 SQVTM, CDR2 ANQGSEA.

This clone was observed a handful of times. J is TRBJ2-3 and V is TRBV5-1; D gene uncertain. CDR1 and CDR2 from the germline V gene are SGHRS and YFSETQ. V was pared by 4 bases and J by 4 bases, with 10 bases between. CDR3 length: 13 residues. CDR3 in amino acids: CASSPTVPDTQYF. CDR3 nucleotide sequence: TGCGCCAGCAGCCCCACAGTCCCAGATACGCAGTATTTT.

The V call is TRBV10-3, the J call TRBJ2-5; 12 nucleotides line up with TRBD2. Germline V gives CDR1 ENHRY, CDR2 SYGVKD. The CDR3 contains 15 residues. With V trimmed by 4 bases and J by 0 bases, 0 bases remained unmatched. The CDR3 reads CAISGTSGDQETQYF. The DNA of the CDR3 is TGTGCCATCAGTGGGACTAGCGGGGACCAAGAGACCCAGTACTTC.

This sequence joins TRBV30 and TRBJ2-3, with D unresolved. Germline CDR1 and CDR2: GTSNPN and SVGIG (reference sequence). V lost 1 base and J lost 4, with 12 bases in between. The length of the CDR3 is 14 residues. CDR3 bases: TGTGCCTGGAGTGAGCTCTCTGGGGCAGATACGCAGTATTTT. Translation gives CAWSELSGADTQYF.

A few counts support this clone. This chain connects TRBV19 to TRBJ1-2; the D gene is possibly TRBD1 (5 bases). CDR3 length: 16 amino acids. In germline, CDR1 is LNHDA, CDR2 SQIVND (reference sequence). Trimming pared 5 bases from V and 0 bases from J, leaving 16 bases between. Here the CDR3 DNA reads TGTGCCAGTAGTCCGGACGGGACGGCATCTAACTATGGCTACACCTTC. Translated: CASSPDGTASNYGYTF.

This chain connects TRBV30 to TRBJ2-1; 14 bases line up with TRBD2. From germline, CDR1 is GTSNPN and CDR2 SVGIG (reference sequence). The CDR3 is 15 residues long. Trimming cost V 1 base and J 7 bases; bases outside gene matches: 3. The CDR3 is CAWSGLAGGVNEQFF. The CDR3 DNA is TGTGCCTGGAGTGGACTAGCGGGAGGGGTTAATGAGCAGTTCTTC.

The chain combines TRBV2 with TRBJ1-3; 7 bases align to TRBD1. The V gene's germline CDR1 is SNHLY and CDR2 FYNNEI. This CDR3 is 13 amino acids long. V lost 8 bases and J lost 8; bases outside the gene matches: 9. The DNA of the CDR3 is TGTGCCAGCCAGACAGGGAGGGAGGACACCATATATTTT. Amino acids: CASQTGREDTIYF.

V usage is TRBV25-1 and J usage is TRBJ1-1; the D is unclear. Germline V gives CDR1 MGHDK, CDR2 SYGVNS. V lost 4 bases to trimming and J lost 0 bases, with 12 bases between them. There are 15 residues in the CDR3. The CDR3 sequence: CASSGWGIMNTEAFF. Here the CDR3 DNA reads TGTGCCAGCAGTGGTTGGGGAATTATGAACACTGAAGCTTTCTTT.

This chain uses TRBV27 with TRBJ2-6; unclear D gene. Trimming took 4 bases from V and 0 from J, leaving 7 bases between them. Germline CDR1 and CDR2: MNHEY and SMNVEV (reference sequence). CDR3 length: 15 residues. The CDR3 bases are TGTGCCAGCAGTTCAACGGGCTCTGGGGCCAACGTCCTGACTTTC. This codes for CASSSTGSGANVLTF.

The genes are TRBV30 and TRBJ2-3; D perhaps matches TRBD2 (6 bases). Per germline, CDR1 GTSNPN and CDR2 SVGIG (reference sequence). The CDR3 has 12 amino acids. V lost 2 bases and J 5 bases, leaving 8 bases between the germline ends. The CDR3 sequence is CAWSLGGDTQYF. The CDR3 DNA reads TGTGCCTGGAGTCTCGGGGGAGATACGCAGTATTTT.

The chain combines TRBV6-1 with TRBJ2-5; no reliable D call. CDR1 and CDR2 (germline): MNHNS, SASEGT. V was pared by 6 bases and J by 2 bases, with 13 bases between. This CDR3 comprises 14 residues. CDR3 sequence: CASSLNPGQETQYF. In nucleotides, the CDR3 is TGTGCCAGCAGCCTTAATCCAGGTCAAGAGACCCAGTACTTC.

The chain combines TRBV5-6 with TRBJ2-1; TRBD1 agrees at 8 bases. V was clipped by 4 bases and J by 0 bases; unmatched bases: 3. CDR3 size: 15 residues. Germline V lookup: CDR1 SGHDT, CDR2 YYEEEE. The CDR3, as DNA: TGTGCCAGCAGCGGCGGACAGGGCTCCTACAATGAGCAGTTCTTC. Translated, it gives CASSGGQGSYNEQFF.

The chain recombines TRBV4-1 with TRBJ1-2; D possibly corresponds to TRBD1 (6 bases). The CDR3 contains 15 residues. Deletions cut 2 bases from V and 4 bases from J, with 14 bases between. Per germline, CDR1 MGHRA and CDR2 YSYEKL. Here the CDR3 reads CASSQTRGGGYGYTF. For the CDR3, the DNA is TGCGCCAGCAGCCAAACGAGGGGAGGGGGCTATGGCTACACCTTC.

The genes are TRBV5-6 and TRBJ1-2; 9 bases agree with TRBD1. The germline V gene encodes CDR1 SGHDT and CDR2 YYEEEE. The CDR3 runs to 12 residues. V trimming: 1 base; J trimming: 10 bases; junction bases outside the gene matches: 2. Here the CDR3 reads CASSLTGGDYTF. The CDR3 DNA reads as TGTGCCAGCAGCTTGACAGGGGGCGACTACACCTTC.

The chain combines TRBV5-6 with TRBJ2-5; D is uncertain. The DNA end favors TRBJ2-7, so the J call may be wrong. This CDR3 region has 14 residues. Germline CDR1 reads SGHDT; CDR2 reads YYEEEE. CDR3 amino acids: CASSLSVSSYEQYF. CDR3 DNA sequence: TGTGCCAGCAGCTTGAGCGTCAGCTCCTACGAGCAGTACTTC.

This clone was seen only a few times. The CDR3 DNA sequence: TGTGCCAGCAGCGTGTCAGGGGGCGAGAGCACTGAAGCTTTCTTT. Translation gives CASSVSGGESTEAFF. This chain uses TRBV9 with TRBJ1-1, with TRBD1 matching 8 bases. V was pared by 2 bases and J by 4 bases, with 7 bases of the junction left unmatched. Germline CDR1 reads SGDLS; CDR2 reads YYNGEE. This CDR3 contains 15 residues.

The rearrangement joins TRBV9 to TRBJ2-2; D remains unclear. Germline CDR1 and CDR2: SGDLS and YYNGEE. This CDR3 contains 14 residues. Trimming left V 0 bases short and J 3 bases short, with 6 bases between. The CDR3 region is CASSVDPYTGELFF. DNA of the CDR3: TGTGCCAGCAGCGTAGACCCGTACACCGGGGAGCTGTTTTTT.

This clone is large by share. The CDR3 DNA follows: TGTGCCAGCAGCCGACAGGGGGCTAACTATGGCTACACCTTC. It codes for CASSRQGANYGYTF. J is TRBJ1-2 and V is TRBV6-5, with TRBD1 matching 9 bases. The CDR3 covers 14 residues. The germline V gene encodes CDR1 MNHEY and CDR2 SVGAGI. J lost 0 bases, V lost 6 bases, and 2 bases had no gene match.

The chain combines TRBV7-8 with TRBJ2-7, with TRBD2 as a possible D gene (5 bases). The V gene lost 5 bases and the J gene lost 6 bases, with 14 bases spanning the gap. Germline V gives CDR1 SGHVS, CDR2 FQNEAQ. There are 13 residues in the CDR3. CDR3 protein: CASSLTTVREQYF. In DNA, the CDR3 is TGTGCCAGCAGCCTGACTACGGTACGCGAGCAGTACTTC.

CDR3 coding DNA: TGCGCCAGCAGCCCGGGACTAGCGGATGTCTACAATGAGCAGTTCTTC. Translated, it gives CASSPGLADVYNEQFF. This chain links TRBV5-1 with TRBJ2-1; TRBD2 matches 11 bases. The CDR3 spans 16 residues. Germline CDR1 reads SGHRS; CDR2 reads YFSETQ. V was clipped by 4 bases and J by 3 bases; unmatched bases: 6. The whole variable domain, remainder taken from reference TRBV5-1 and TRBJ2-1, is KAGVTQTPRYLIKTRGQQVTLSCSPISGHRSVSWYQQTPGQGLQFLFEYFSETQRNKGNFPGRFSGRQFSNSRSEMNVSTLELGDSALYLCASSPGLADVYNEQFFGPGTRLTVL.

This chain links TRBV5-1 with TRBJ2-7; 9 bases agree with TRBD2. Losses at the gene ends were 0 bases for V and 6 bases for J; bases not matched to a gene: 10. The germline CDR1 and CDR2 sequences are SGHRS and YFSETQ. CDR3 length equals 16 residues. DNA of the CDR3: TGCGCCAGCAGCTTGGGACTAGCGGACTACCTTCGCGAGCAGTACTTC. It specifies CASSLGLADYLREQYF.

This rearrangement joins TRBV29-1 to TRBJ1-2, with a possible D match to TRBD1 (6 bases). Trimming cost V 1 base and J 5 bases, with 14 bases left between them. CDR1 and CDR2 from the germline V gene are SQVTM and ANQGSEA. The CDR3 covers 14 residues. The CDR3 nucleotides are TGCAGCGTTGAAGTGGAGGGACACCGATATGGCTACACCTTC. This sequence encodes CSVEVEGHRYGYTF. Filled out from reference TRBV29-1 and TRBJ1-2, the complete variable domain reads SAVISQKPSRDICQRGTSLTIQCQVDSQVTMMFWYRQQPGQSLTLIATANQGSEATYESGFVIDKFPISRPNLTFSTLTVSNMSPEDSSIYLCSVEVEGHRYGYTFGSGTRLTVV.

The V and J genes are TRBV28 and TRBJ1-5, with D unresolved. The V gene lost 3 bases and the J gene lost 4 bases, with 16 bases spanning the gap. The CDR3 covers 16 residues. Germline V gives CDR1 MDHEN, CDR2 SYDVKM. CDR3 in amino acids: CASSFRLSVRNQPQHF. The CDR3 bases are TGTGCCAGCAGTTTTAGACTCTCCGTGCGGAATCAGCCCCAGCATTTT.